These 18 T cell receptor beta chains were all obtained from the same sample, sequenced in a study of T cell repertoires in cytomegalovirus infection. TCRdb independently ran MiXCR on the reads; one entry per CDR3 protein. In the table there are some 180,000 distinct CDR3 sequences, approximately 17% of which are singletons. Input material: CD8+ T cells from PBMCs. The receptors come from a human donor in good health (CMV status not recorded). Some clones in this sample may be carry-over from other donors' samples.

This clonotype was seen only a few times. The chain uses TRBV5-1 and TRBJ2-3; D not certain. This CDR3 contains 15 residues. Germline V gene data show CDR1 as SGHRS and CDR2 as YFSETQ. Trimming removed 0 bases from V and 2 bases from J, with 10 bases in between. CDR3 sequence reads: CASSLGGFLTDTQYF. CDR3 DNA: TGCGCCAGCAGCTTGGGAGGATTCCTCACAGATACGCAGTATTTT.

The chain links TRBV6-5 to TRBJ2-3; D is uncertain. This CDR3 has 17 amino acids. Trimming took off 0 bases at V and 1 base at J, with 14 bases between the two ends. Germline values: CDR1 MNHEY, CDR2 SVGAGI. CDR3 nucleotides: TGTGCCAGCAGTTACTCGTACCCTAGATCTGGCACAGATACGCAGTATTTT. It specifies CASSYSYPRSGTDTQYF.

This clonotype was observed a few times. This chain connects TRBV19 to TRBJ1-2; TRBD1 might be the D (5 bases). The CDR3 is 18 amino acids. Trimming removed 0 bases from V and 8 bases from J, with 25 bases in between. Germline CDR1 is LNHDA and CDR2 is SQIVND (reference sequence). In nucleotides, the CDR3 is TGTGCCAGTAGTATAGATCTTTGGACTCCGTCCAGGGAAGAGGGCTACACCTTC. This encodes CASSIDLWTPSREEGYTF.

This chain links TRBV7-2 with TRBJ1-4, with 11 bases that match TRBD1. This CDR3 spans 16 amino acids. The germline V gene has CDR1 SGHTA and CDR2 FQGNSA. Unmatched junction bases numbered 5, after V lost 5 bases and J lost 3 bases. CDR3: CASSGTGGWANEKLFF. For the CDR3, the DNA is TGTGCCAGCAGCGGGACAGGGGGGTGGGCTAATGAAAAACTGTTTTTT.

The CDR3 sequence is CASSLWQSNYGYTF. The CDR3 nucleotides read TGTGCCAGCAGCTTGTGGCAGTCTAACTATGGCTACACCTTC. This chain connects TRBV7-9 to TRBJ1-2; no clear D gene. The CDR3 sequence is 14 residues long. Looked up from germline, CDR1 is SEHNR and CDR2 is FQNEAQ (reference sequence). V lost 3 bases and J 0 bases, leaving 8 bases between the germline ends.

This clonotype was seen more than once but under ten times. The chain employs TRBV4-3 and TRBJ1-1; D unresolved. V was cut by 0 bases and J by 3 bases, with 20 bases left in between. Germline lookup yields CDR1 LGHNA and CDR2 YSLEER. There are 18 residues in the CDR3. The CDR3 loop is CASSQERKILSRDTEAFF. The CDR3 DNA is TGCGCCAGCAGCCAAGAGCGGAAAATCCTCTCCCGGGACACTGAAGCTTTCTTT.

The J gene is TRBJ1-1, the V gene TRBV9; no definite D call. The germline V gene encodes CDR1 SGDLS and CDR2 YYNGEE. There are 13 residues in the CDR3. V lost 4 bases, J lost 2 bases, and 9 bases lay in between. The DNA for the CDR3 is TGTGCCAGCAGCACCCCGGGAAACACTGAAGCTTTCTTT. Translated: CASSTPGNTEAFF.

This clonotype was observed at least ten times. This sequence joins TRBV15 and TRBJ2-6; no definite D call. The CDR3 runs to 18 residues. Germline loops: CDR1 LNHNV, CDR2 YYDKDF (reference sequence). Trimming took off 2 bases at V and 0 bases at J, with 14 bases between the two ends. Written as DNA, the CDR3 is TGTGCCACCAGCAGACCCGTGACGGCTACCTCTGGGGCCAACGTCCTGACTTTC. Residues: CATSRPVTATSGANVLTF. The variable domain in full, completed from reference TRBV15 and TRBJ2-6, reads DAMVIQNPRYQVTQFGKPVTLSCSQTLNHNVMYWYQQKSSQAPKLLFHYYDKDFNNEADTPDNFQSRRPNTSFCFLDIRSPGLGDTAMYLCATSRPVTATSGANVLTFGAGSRLTVL.

V and J are TRBV27 and TRBJ2-7, with a possible D match to TRBD1 (6 bases). The CDR3 is 15 residues long. V was shortened by 4 bases and J by 3 bases, with 16 bases between the two germline ends. The germline V gene has CDR1 MNHEY and CDR2 SMNVEV (reference sequence). The CDR3 nucleotides read TGTGCCAGCAGTTCGGGACATCCAGTCCTCTACGAGCAGTACTTC. It yields the protein CASSSGHPVLYEQYF.

In this sample, this clonotype turned up many times. The gene calls are TRBV28 and TRBJ2-6; no definite D call. V was clipped by 3 bases and J by 0 bases, with 6 bases between them. The germline V gene has CDR1 MDHEN and CDR2 SYDVKM. The CDR3 is 15 amino acids. CDR3 DNA: TGTGCCAGCAGTTTGACCCGCTCTGGGGCCAACGTCCTGACTTTC. Its translation is CASSLTRSGANVLTF.

This clonotype was seen a few times. The chain couples TRBV18 to TRBJ2-1, with D possibly being TRBD1 (6 bases). The V end was cut by 4 bases, the J end by 1 base, with 14 bases between. Germline assignment: CDR1 KGHSH and CDR2 LQKENI. CDR3 size: 16 residues. The CDR3 reads CASSLTIRGSYNEQFF. CDR3 nucleotides: TGTGCCAGCTCACTCACGATCAGGGGTTCCTACAATGAGCAGTTCTTC.

This clonotype has only a few counts. This rearrangement joins TRBV29-1 to TRBJ2-7; TRBD1 matches 7 bases. CDR1 is SQVTM, CDR2 ANQGSEA, per germline. This CDR3 has 12 amino acids. The CDR3 spells CSGQGDSYEQYF. The CDR3 DNA sequence: TGCAGTGGGCAGGGGGATTCCTACGAGCAGTACTTC.

The chain employs TRBV7-8 and TRBJ1-5; TRBD1 matches at 8 bases. Germline trimming cut 1 base from V and 6 bases from J; bases unmatched to any gene: 8. Germline loops: CDR1 SGHVS, CDR2 FQNEAQ. The CDR3 length is 16 residues. The CDR3 loop reads CASSLGGQGGGQPQHF. Here the CDR3 DNA reads TGTGCCAGCAGCTTAGGAGGACAGGGAGGCGGTCAGCCCCAGCATTTT.

The rearrangement joins TRBV29-1 to TRBJ2-5; possible D gene TRBD1, 6 bases. Germline V gene lookup returns CDR1 SQVTM and CDR2 ANQGSEA. V lost 0 bases and J 7 bases, leaving 21 bases between the germline ends. The CDR3 is 16 amino acids. DNA for the CDR3: TGCAGCGTTGAAGATCCCCGGACAGCCAGCATAGGGACCCAGTACTTC. Translation gives CSVEDPRTASIGTQYF.

This clonotype was picked up a small number of times. The chain employs TRBV28 and TRBJ2-3; 9 bases are a match to TRBD2. V lost 7 bases, J lost 1 base, and 9 bases stayed unmatched. Germline V CDR1 and CDR2: MDHEN, SYDVKM. The CDR3 is 16 amino acids. CDR3 DNA: TGTGCCAGCATTTTCCCGTCTAGCGGGGGCACAGATACGCAGTATTTT. Residues: CASIFPSSGGTDTQYF.

There are a few counts of this clonotype. At one of its ends the junction is not consistent with the germline gene, which may arise from a read error. J is TRBJ1-2 and V is TRBV7-2; the D is unclear. CDR3 length: 11 residues. Germline V gene sequence: CDR1 SGHTA, CDR2 FQGNSA. CDR3: CVGRAGYGYTF. In nucleotides, the CDR3 is TGCGTAGGGCGGGCAGGCTATGGCTACACCTTC.

The chain recombines TRBV12-3 or TRBV12-4 with TRBJ1-6; maybe TRBD1 (6 bases). Trimming removed 8 bases from V and 7 bases from J, with 15 bases in between. The CDR3 loop spans 14 amino acids. The CDR3 nucleotides read TGTGCCAGCCAAAAGAGGACAGTGAATTCACCCCTCCACTTT. The encoded protein is CASQKRTVNSPLHF.

The rearrangement joins TRBV7-3 to TRBJ2-7, with D perhaps TRBD2 (6 bases). Germline lookup yields CDR1 SGHTA and CDR2 FQGTGA. Between the trimmed V and J ends, which lost 0 bases and 6 bases, there was a span of 9 bases. This CDR3 comprises 13 residues. CDR3 in amino acids: CASSLTSGSEQYF. The CDR3 DNA follows: TGTGCCAGCAGCTTAACCTCCGGGAGCGAGCAGTACTTC. Combining the CDR3 with reference TRBV7-3 and TRBJ2-7 gives the whole variable domain GAGVSQTPSNKVTEKGKYVELRCDPISGHTALYWYRQSLGQGPEFLIYFQGTGAADDSGLPNDRFFAVRPEGSVSTLKIQRTERGDSAVYLCASSLTSGSEQYFGPGTRLTVT.